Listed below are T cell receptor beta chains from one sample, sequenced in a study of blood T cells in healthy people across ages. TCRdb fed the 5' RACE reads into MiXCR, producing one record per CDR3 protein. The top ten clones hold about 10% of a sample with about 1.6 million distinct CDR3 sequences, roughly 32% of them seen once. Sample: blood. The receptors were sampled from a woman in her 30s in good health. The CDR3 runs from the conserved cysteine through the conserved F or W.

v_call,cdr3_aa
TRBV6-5,CAGSYHRVAMEQYF
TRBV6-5,CASSYSGDDYGYTF
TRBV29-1,CSVGVGLRAPEAFF
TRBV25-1,CASSEFESGTLGGVTQYF
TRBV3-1,CASSSQREGSYEQYF
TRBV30,CAWGEQGGTDTQYF
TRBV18,CASSPSTDTQYF
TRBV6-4,CASSDSFSWVIDEQFF
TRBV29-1,CSVRGGPGAFF
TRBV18,CASPSLAGDDEQYF
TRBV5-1,CASSTQGYRETQYF
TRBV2,CANPRASGTDTQYF
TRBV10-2,CASSVGGTGERFF
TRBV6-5,CASGSLNQPQHF
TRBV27,CASRTGLREQYF
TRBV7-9,CALATTGIGYGYTF
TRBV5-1,CASSVDRERDTQYF
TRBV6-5,CASSYSESGTGGRSYEQYF
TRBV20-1,CSARASGRTYNEQFF
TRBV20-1,CSASPSIRYGYTF
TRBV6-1,CASSPRVAGGPSSYNEQFF
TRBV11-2,CASSLGGGGSYNEQFF
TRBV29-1,CSAVRATSGGIAYEQYF
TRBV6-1,CASREGQELYEQYF
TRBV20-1,CSAREGLGGYEQYF
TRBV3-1,CASSQGSGRGEQYF
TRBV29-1,CSVDGPGGYTF
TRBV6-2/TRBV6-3,CASSYAGSSCYEQYF
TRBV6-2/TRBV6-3,CASGGELYEQYF
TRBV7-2,CASGPDPTDTQYF
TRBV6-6,CASTLWGYGGELFF
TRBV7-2,CASSHTGGWDNEQFF
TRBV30,CAWTPAGGFSYNEQFF
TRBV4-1,CASSQGHGGPYNEQFF
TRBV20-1,CSARPRAGQEYTQYF
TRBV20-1,CSAPRGTSYNEQFF
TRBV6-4,CASSLDYSLYNEQFF
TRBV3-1,CASSQDLGGVYEQYF
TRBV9,CASSVSPRQDTEAFF
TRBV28,CASSFLRAGPLHF
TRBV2,CASRDNQGTEAFF
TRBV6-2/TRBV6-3,CANTPWAGGEVGANVLTF
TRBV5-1,CASSWGTGIEETQYF
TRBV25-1,CASSEYYSRDLGGNEQFF
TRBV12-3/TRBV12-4,CASSPRQGRFDEKLFF
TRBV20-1,CSASFRDSSGRAGKSQYF
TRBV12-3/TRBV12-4,CASSLTELRETRYF
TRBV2,CASNGGRYYGYTF
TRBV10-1,CASSPGLAGDPVRLEQYF
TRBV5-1,CASSLDKTGSGEQFF
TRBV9,CASSAYREGSYNEQFF
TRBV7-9,CASSLDPLETQYF
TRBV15,CATSPRGDANTEAFF
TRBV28,CASTGDEETQYF
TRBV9,CASSVVPRILGAGELFF
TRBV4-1,CASIRYRGQETQYF
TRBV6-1,CATRDPSWGNQPQHF
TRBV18,CASSLPSTETWDYGYTF
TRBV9,CASSVDGRDEQFF